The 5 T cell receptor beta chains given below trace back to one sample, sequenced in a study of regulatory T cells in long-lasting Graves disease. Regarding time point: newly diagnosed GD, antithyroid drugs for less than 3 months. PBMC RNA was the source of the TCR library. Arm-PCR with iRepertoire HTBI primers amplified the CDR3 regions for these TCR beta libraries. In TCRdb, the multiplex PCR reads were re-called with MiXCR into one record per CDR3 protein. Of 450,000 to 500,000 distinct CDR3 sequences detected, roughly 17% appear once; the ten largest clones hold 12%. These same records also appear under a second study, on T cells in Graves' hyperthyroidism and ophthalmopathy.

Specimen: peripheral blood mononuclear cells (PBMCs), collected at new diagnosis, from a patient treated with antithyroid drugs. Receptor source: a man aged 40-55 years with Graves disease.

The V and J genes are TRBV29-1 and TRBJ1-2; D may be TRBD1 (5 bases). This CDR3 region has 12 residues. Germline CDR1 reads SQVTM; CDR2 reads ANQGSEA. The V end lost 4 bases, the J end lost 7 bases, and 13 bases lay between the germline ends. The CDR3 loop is CSVGSGALGYTF. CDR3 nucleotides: TGCAGCGTTGGTTCCGGGGCGCTTGGCTACACCTTC.

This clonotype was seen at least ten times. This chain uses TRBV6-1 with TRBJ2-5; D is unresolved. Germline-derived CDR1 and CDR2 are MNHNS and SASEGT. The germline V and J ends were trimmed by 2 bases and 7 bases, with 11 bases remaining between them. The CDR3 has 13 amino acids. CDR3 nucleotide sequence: TGTGCCAGCAGTGAATGGGCACAGTCGACCCAGTACTTC. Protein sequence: CASSEWAQSTQYF.

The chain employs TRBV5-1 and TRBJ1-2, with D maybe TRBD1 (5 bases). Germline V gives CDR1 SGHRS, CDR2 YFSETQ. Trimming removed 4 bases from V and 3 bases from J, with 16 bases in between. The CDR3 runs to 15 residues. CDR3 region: CASSIGRERDYGYTF. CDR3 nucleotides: TGCGCCAGCAGCATTGGCAGGGAGAGGGACTATGGCTACACCTTC.

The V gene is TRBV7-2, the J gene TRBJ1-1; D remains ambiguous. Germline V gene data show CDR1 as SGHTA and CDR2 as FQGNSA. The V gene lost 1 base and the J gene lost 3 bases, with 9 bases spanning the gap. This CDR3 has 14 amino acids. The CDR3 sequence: CASSLGRRDTEAFF. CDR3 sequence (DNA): TGTGCCAGCAGCTTAGGGCGGCGGGACACTGAAGCTTTCTTT.

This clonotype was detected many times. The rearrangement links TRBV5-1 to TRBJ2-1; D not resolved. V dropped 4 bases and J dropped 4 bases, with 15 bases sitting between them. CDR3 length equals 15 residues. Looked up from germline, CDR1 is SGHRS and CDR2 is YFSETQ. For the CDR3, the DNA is TGCGCCAGCAGCACCGATTGGACCTCTTACAATGAGCAGTTCTTC. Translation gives CASSTDWTSYNEQFF. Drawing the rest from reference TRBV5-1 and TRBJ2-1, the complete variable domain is KAGVTQTPRYLIKTRGQQVTLSCSPISGHRSVSWYQQTPGQGLQFLFEYFSETQRNKGNFPGRFSGRQFSNSRSEMNVSTLELGDSALYLCASSTDWTSYNEQFFGPGTRLTVL.